Listed below are T cell receptor beta chains from one sample, sequenced in a study of cytomegalovirus exposure and HLA in healthy donors. Sequenced by immunoSEQ multiplex PCR; TCRdb stores in-frame clones only, minus some. The profile shows about 120,000 clones, about 88% of them singletons. Sequencing was performed on PBMCs. These receptor sequences come from a woman between 18 and 29 years old in good health and CMV-seronegative. Both conserved end residues are part of each CDR3. The order of the fields is D gene, V gene, clone size, J gene, CDR3 protein, CDR3 DNA. D genes are given only for firm matches. Part of the rows lack a size; the others show once, few, many or a class for expanded clones.

d_call: TRBD1; v_call: TRBV7-8; clone_size: once; j_call: TRBJ1-5; cdr3_aa: CASSSGQVRQPQHF; cdr3_nt: TGTGCCAGCAGCTCCGGACAGGTTCGTCAGCCCCAGCATTTT
d_call: TRBD1; v_call: TRBV6-1; clone_size: -; j_call: TRBJ1-3; cdr3_aa: CAIRGTAGNTIYF; cdr3_nt: TGTGCCATAAGGGGGACAGCAGGAAACACCATATATTTT
d_call: TRBD2; v_call: TRBV5-4; clone_size: -; j_call: TRBJ2-2; cdr3_aa: CASSTGLAGPDTGELFF; cdr3_nt: TGTGCCAGCAGCACGGGACTAGCGGGCCCCGACACCGGGGAGCTGTTTTTT
d_call: -; v_call: TRBV5-1; clone_size: once; j_call: TRBJ1-2; cdr3_aa: CASSLGAAESMAYTF; cdr3_nt: TGCGCCAGCAGCTTGGGAGCGGCAGAATCTATGGCTTACACCTTC
d_call: TRBD2; v_call: TRBV9; clone_size: -; j_call: TRBJ2-1; cdr3_aa: CASSVETSGTYNEQFF; cdr3_nt: TGTGCCAGCAGCGTAGAAACTAGCGGAACCTACAATGAGCAGTTCTTC
d_call: -; v_call: TRBV15; clone_size: -; j_call: TRBJ1-1; cdr3_aa: CATSIFNPDRSEAFF; cdr3_nt: TGTGCCACCAGCATTTTCAACCCGGACAGATCTGAAGCTTTCTTT
d_call: TRBD2; v_call: TRBV27; clone_size: -; j_call: TRBJ2-3; cdr3_aa: CASQRGHDTQYF; cdr3_nt: TGTGCCTCCCAGCGGGGGCATGATACGCAGTATTTT
d_call: -; v_call: TRBV18; clone_size: -; j_call: TRBJ1-6; cdr3_aa: CASSPDSIPSPLHF; cdr3_nt: TGTGCCAGCTCTCCGGACAGTATTCCCTCACCCCTCCACTTT
d_call: -; v_call: TRBV6-5; clone_size: once; j_call: TRBJ2-7; cdr3_aa: CASRDSSYEQYF; cdr3_nt: TGTGCCAGCAGGGACAGCTCCTACGAGCAGTACTTC
d_call: -; v_call: TRBV10-3; clone_size: once; j_call: TRBJ2-3; cdr3_aa: CAISASTDTQYF; cdr3_nt: TGTGCCATCAGTGCGAGCACAGATACGCAGTATTTT
d_call: -; v_call: TRBV7-9; clone_size: -; j_call: TRBJ1-1; cdr3_aa: CASSQETRGWGKIAEAFF; cdr3_nt: TGTGCCAGCAGCCAAGAGACCAGGGGCTGGGGCAAGATAGCTGAAGCTTTCTTT
d_call: -; v_call: TRBV19; clone_size: few; j_call: TRBJ1-5; cdr3_aa: CASSRGQPQHF; cdr3_nt: TGTGCCAGTAGTCGAGGTCAGCCCCAGCATTTT
d_call: -; v_call: TRBV7-9; clone_size: -; j_call: TRBJ1-1; cdr3_aa: CASSLQGGTEAFF; cdr3_nt: TGTGCCAGCAGCTTACAGGGCGGCACTGAAGCTTTCTTT